The 15 T cell receptor beta chains given below trace back to one sample, sequenced in a study of regulatory T cells in long-lasting Graves disease. Described time point: persistent/refractory GD, antithyroid drugs over 5 years with positive TRAb. PBMC RNA served as the TCR library source. Library construction for TCR beta used iRepertoire HTBI primers and Arm-PCR of CDR3 regions. TCRdb itself ran the multiplex PCR reads through MiXCR, one entry per CDR3 protein. The data contain 400,000 to 500,000 distinct CDR3 sequences, about 22% of them seen just once; the ten biggest clones take up around 13%. The sample in question was peripheral blood mononuclear cells (PBMCs), obtained when the disease was refractory, from a patient treated with antithyroid drugs. The receptors were gathered from a female donor with Graves disease.

This clonotype was picked up many times. The chain uses TRBV3-1 and TRBJ2-4, with D possibly TRBD2 on 6 matching bases. Germline V CDR1 and CDR2: LGHDT, YNNKEL (reference sequence). Between the trimmed V and J ends, which lost 4 bases and 8 bases, there was a span of 15 bases. This CDR3 spans 14 amino acids. CDR3 nucleotides: TGTGCCAGCAGCCCGACTAGGGCGGGTTACATTCAGTACTTC. Translating gives CASSPTRAGYIQYF.

This clonotype was observed at least ten times. The V call is TRBV28, the J call TRBJ2-5; TRBD2 matches at 13 bases. With 3 bases clipped from V and 5 bases from J, the junction kept 3 bases outside the gene matches. Germline V gene data show CDR1 as MDHEN and CDR2 as SYDVKM. The CDR3 runs 15 residues. In DNA, the CDR3 is TGTGCCAGCAGTTTTAGACTAGCGGGAGGTGAGACCCAGTACTTC. Translating gives CASSFRLAGGETQYF.

This chain uses TRBV19 with TRBJ2-7; weak D call: TRBD2 (5 bases). Germline CDR1 and CDR2: LNHDA and SQIVND (reference sequence). This CDR3 region has 13 residues. The ends were cut back, 10 bases at V and 5 bases at J, with 18 bases in the middle. The CDR3, as DNA: TGTGCCACCACACGACGGGGAGACCACGAGCAGTACTTC. Protein sequence: CATTRRGDHEQYF.

The sample holds many counts of this clonotype. The CDR3 DNA sequence: TGTGCCAGCAGCTTAGGCGCGGGAGGTTCGTCCTACGAGCAGTACTTC. This gives the protein CASSLGAGGSSYEQYF. The V gene is TRBV7-2, the J gene TRBJ2-7; 8 positions agree with TRBD2. Germline CDR1 is SGHTA and CDR2 is FQGNSA. The CDR3 has 16 residues. Trimming removed 1 base from V and 1 base from J; junction bases left unmatched: 6.

This chain connects TRBV13 to TRBJ1-2; possible D gene TRBD1, 5 bases. The V gene's germline CDR1 is PRHDT and CDR2 FYEKMQ (reference sequence). V shed 5 bases and J shed 0 bases, with 16 bases lying between them. The CDR3 spans 16 residues. The DNA of the CDR3 is TGTGCCAGCAGCCGGGGGAGGGGACCCACTAACTATGGCTACACCTTC. Residues: CASSRGRGPTNYGYTF.

This clonotype appeared many times. The chain carries TRBV28 and TRBJ1-2; 9 bases align to TRBD1. V lost 6 bases and J lost 4; bases outside the gene matches: 18. The germline V gene has CDR1 MDHEN and CDR2 SYDVKM. The CDR3 extends over 18 amino acids. The CDR3 here is CASRFLQGAAPNIYGYTF. CDR3 in DNA: TGTGCCAGCAGATTCTTACAGGGGGCCGCGCCGAATATCTATGGCTACACCTTC.

This clonotype was recorded many times. The chain carries TRBV12-3 or TRBV12-4 and TRBJ1-1, with D hard to call. The CDR3 has 13 residues. Trimming removed 4 bases from V and 7 bases from J, with 13 bases in between. This CDR3 is CASSSLFRDEAFF. DNA of the CDR3: TGTGCCAGCAGTTCCCTCTTCCGGGATGAAGCTTTCTTT.

This clonotype showed up many times. This sequence joins TRBV28 and TRBJ2-7; D perhaps matches TRBD2 (6 bases). The CDR3 extends over 14 amino acids. The germline CDR1 and CDR2 sequences are MDHEN and SYDVKM. V was trimmed by 8 bases and J by 5 bases, leaving 19 bases between them. This CDR3 reads CASGDFVGGHEQYF. The CDR3 nucleotides are TGTGCCAGCGGGGACTTTGTCGGGGGTCACGAGCAGTACTTC.

The chain carries TRBV6-2 or TRBV6-3 and TRBJ2-2, with TRBD2 matching over 13 bases. After removal of 3 bases from V and 6 bases from J, the junction contained 4 bases not matched to a gene. There are 16 residues in the CDR3. The germline CDR1 and CDR2 sequences are MNHEY and SVGEGT. The CDR3 nucleotides are TGTGCCAGCAGTTATAGGACTAGCGGGAGATCCGGGGAGCTGTTTTTT. Its translation is CASSYRTSGRSGELFF.

On this clonotype itself: Only one base separates this from a far larger clonotype, so it likely reflects a read error. V is TRBV27 and J is TRBJ1-5; a weak D match, TRBD1 (5 bases). The germline V gene has CDR1 MNHEY and CDR2 SMNVEV (reference sequence). Deletions cut 5 bases from V and 4 bases from J, with 15 bases between. CDR3 length: 15 amino acids. CDR3 nucleotides: TGTGCCAGCAGTGACAATGACAGACTTAATCAGCCCCAGCATTTT. Its translation: CASSDNDRLNQPQHF.

The chain employs TRBV20-1 and TRBJ1-6; 8 bases agree with TRBD1. CDR1 DFQATT and CDR2 SNEGSKA come from the germline V gene (reference sequence). J was trimmed by 9 bases and V by 0 bases; bases with no gene match: 1. The CDR3 runs 13 residues. CDR3 protein: CSARDTGGSPLHF. CDR3 coding DNA: TGCAGTGCTAGAGATACAGGGGGTTCACCCCTCCACTTT.

V gene TRBV3-1 combines with J gene TRBJ1-2; 11 bases match TRBD1. The J segment lost 4 bases and the V segment lost 1 base, leaving 5 bases of the junction unmatched. The CDR3 extends over 16 amino acids. Germline-derived CDR1 and CDR2 are LGHDT and YNNKEL (reference sequence). In DNA form, the CDR3 reads TGTGCCAGCAGCCAAGGGACAGGGGGCCGCGGCTATGGCTACACCTTC. This sequence encodes CASSQGTGGRGYGYTF.

This clonotype was seen more than once but under ten times. The V call is TRBV6-1, the J call TRBJ2-7; perhaps TRBD2 as D (6 bases). The ends were cut back, 6 bases at V and 0 bases at J, with 21 bases in the middle. CDR3 length: 17 amino acids. Germline V lookup: CDR1 MNHNS, CDR2 SASEGT. The CDR3 coding sequence is TGTGCCAGCAGAAAGCTAGTTCGGACCGGGAGCTCCTACGAGCAGTACTTC. It specifies CASRKLVRTGSSYEQYF.

This clonotype was recorded many times. CDR3 residues: CASSLTGAASYEQYF. CDR3 DNA: TGCGCCAGCAGCCTAACGGGGGCCGCCTCCTACGAGCAGTACTTC. This chain connects TRBV5-1 to TRBJ2-7; D tentatively reads TRBD1 or TRBD2 (6 bases each). Germline assignment: CDR1 SGHRS and CDR2 YFSETQ. This CDR3 region has 15 residues. V was pared by 4 bases and J by 0 bases, with 14 bases between.

The chain carries TRBV19 and TRBJ1-1, with TRBD1 matching 7 bases. Germline loops: CDR1 LNHDA, CDR2 SQIVND (reference sequence). The CDR3 consists of 14 residues. V shed 2 bases and J 10 bases; nucleotides not matched to a gene: 10. CDR3: CASSIRGQIGRAFF. DNA for the CDR3: TGTGCCAGTAGTATAAGGGGACAGATCGGTCGAGCTTTCTTT.